This entry describes one TCR delta chain. The target antigen is unknown. The template was reverse-transcribed extracted RNA. CDR3 amplicons came from multiplex PCR with pooled V-gene forward and constant-region reverse primers. TCRdb reprocessed the multiplex PCR reads through CATT. The sample yields tens of thousands of delta-chain clones, about a sixth seen once. This sample is drawn from a study of Vδ1+ human thymocytes. After alphabeta T cell depletion, CD3+ Vdelta1+ Vdelta2- thymocytes were sorted. Study-wide findings and caveats: Highly polyclonal TRG and TRD repertoires with Gaussian CDR3 length distributions appeared in thymus. Around 20% of thymic delta-chain sequences were Vdelta2, with few Vdelta3, unlike blood Vdelta1+ controls.

V lost 2 bases to trimming and J lost 3 bases, with 10 bases between them. The CDR3 runs 14 residues. The germline V gene has CDR1 TSWWSYY and CDR2 QGS. Sequencing was carried out using Vdelta1+ gamma-delta thymocytes from the thymus. The subset denotes: FACS-sorted CD3+ TCRalphabeta- TCRVdelta1+ TCRVdelta2- thymocytes. This clonotype originated in a boy in the first two years of life who had congenital heart surgery. J is TRDJ1 and V is TRDV1; D unresolved. The CDR3 bases are TGTGCTCTTGGGGAAAGCCCTCCTGCCGATAAACTCATCTTT. It yields the protein CALGESPPADKLIF.